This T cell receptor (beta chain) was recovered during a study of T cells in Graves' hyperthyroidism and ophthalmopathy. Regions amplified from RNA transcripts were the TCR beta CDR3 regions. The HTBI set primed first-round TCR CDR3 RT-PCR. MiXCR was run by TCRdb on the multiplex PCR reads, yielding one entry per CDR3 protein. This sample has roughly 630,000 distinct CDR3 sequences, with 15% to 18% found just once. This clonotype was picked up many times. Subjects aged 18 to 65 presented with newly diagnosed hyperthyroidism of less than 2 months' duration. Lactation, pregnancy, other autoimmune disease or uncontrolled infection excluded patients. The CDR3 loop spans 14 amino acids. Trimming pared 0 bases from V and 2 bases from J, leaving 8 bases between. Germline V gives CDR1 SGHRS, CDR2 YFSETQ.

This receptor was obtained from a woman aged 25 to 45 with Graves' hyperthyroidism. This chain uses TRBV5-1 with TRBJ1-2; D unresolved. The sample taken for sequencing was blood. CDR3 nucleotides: TGCGCCAGCAGCTTGGGACAACGGAACTATGGCTACACCTTC. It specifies CASSLGQRNYGYTF.